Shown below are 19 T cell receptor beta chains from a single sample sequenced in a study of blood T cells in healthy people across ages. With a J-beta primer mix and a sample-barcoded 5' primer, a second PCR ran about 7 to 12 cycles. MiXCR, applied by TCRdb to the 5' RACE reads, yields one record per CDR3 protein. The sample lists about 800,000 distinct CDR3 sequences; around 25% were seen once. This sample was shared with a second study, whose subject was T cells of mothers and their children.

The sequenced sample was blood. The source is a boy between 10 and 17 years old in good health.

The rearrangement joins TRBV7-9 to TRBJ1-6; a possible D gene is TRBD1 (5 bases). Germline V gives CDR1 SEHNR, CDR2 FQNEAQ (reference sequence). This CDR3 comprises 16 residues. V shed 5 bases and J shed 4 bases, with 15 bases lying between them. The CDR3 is CASSPSDSPYNSPLHF. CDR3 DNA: TGTGCCAGCAGCCCATCAGACAGTCCGTATAATTCACCCCTCCACTTT.

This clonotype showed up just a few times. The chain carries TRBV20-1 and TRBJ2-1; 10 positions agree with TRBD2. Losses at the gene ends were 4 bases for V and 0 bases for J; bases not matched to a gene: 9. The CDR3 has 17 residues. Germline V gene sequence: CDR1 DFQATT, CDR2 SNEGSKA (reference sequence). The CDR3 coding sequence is TGCAGTGCTAACCGGCTAGCGGGGGAGAACTCCTACAATGAGCAGTTCTTC. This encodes CSANRLAGENSYNEQFF.

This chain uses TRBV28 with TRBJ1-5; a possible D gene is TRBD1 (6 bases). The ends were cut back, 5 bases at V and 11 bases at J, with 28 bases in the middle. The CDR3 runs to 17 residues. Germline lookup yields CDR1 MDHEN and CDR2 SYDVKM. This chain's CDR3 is CASSNKWTAQPLAAQHF. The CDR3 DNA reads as TGTGCCAGCAGTAACAAATGGACAGCTCAACCTTTAGCGGCCCAGCATTTT.

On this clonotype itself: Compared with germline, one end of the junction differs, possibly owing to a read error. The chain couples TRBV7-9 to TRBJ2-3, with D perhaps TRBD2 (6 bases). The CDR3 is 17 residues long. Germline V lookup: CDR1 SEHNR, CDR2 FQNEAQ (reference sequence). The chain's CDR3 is CTSSHARRLGYSDTQYF. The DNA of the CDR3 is TGTACCAGCAGCCACGCGCGGAGACTAGGTTATTCAGATACGCAGTATTTT.

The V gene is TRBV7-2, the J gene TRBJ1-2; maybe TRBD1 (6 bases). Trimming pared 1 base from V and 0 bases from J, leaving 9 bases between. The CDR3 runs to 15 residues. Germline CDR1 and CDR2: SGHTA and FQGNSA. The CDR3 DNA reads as TGTGCCAGCAGCTTAGGGGGGCCTACTAACTATGGCTACACCTTC. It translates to CASSLGGPTNYGYTF.

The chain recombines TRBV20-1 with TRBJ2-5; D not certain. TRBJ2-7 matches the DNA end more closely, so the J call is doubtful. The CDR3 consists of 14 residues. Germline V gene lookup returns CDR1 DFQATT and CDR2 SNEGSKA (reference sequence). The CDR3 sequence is CSARDAAESYEQYF. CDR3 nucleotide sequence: TGCAGTGCTAGAGATGCGGCAGAATCCTACGAGCAGTACTTC.

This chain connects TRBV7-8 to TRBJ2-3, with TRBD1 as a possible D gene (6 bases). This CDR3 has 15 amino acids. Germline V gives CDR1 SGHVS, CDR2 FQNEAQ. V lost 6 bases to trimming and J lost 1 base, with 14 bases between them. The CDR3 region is CASSYMDSGTDTQYF. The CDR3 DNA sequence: TGTGCCAGCAGTTACATGGACAGCGGCACAGATACGCAGTATTTT. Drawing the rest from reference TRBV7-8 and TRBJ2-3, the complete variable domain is GAGVSQSPRYKVAKRGQDVALRCDPISGHVSLFWYQQALGQGPEFLTYFQNEAQLDKSGLPSDRFFAERPEGSVSTLKIQRTQQEDSAVYLCASSYMDSGTDTQYFGPGTRLTVL.

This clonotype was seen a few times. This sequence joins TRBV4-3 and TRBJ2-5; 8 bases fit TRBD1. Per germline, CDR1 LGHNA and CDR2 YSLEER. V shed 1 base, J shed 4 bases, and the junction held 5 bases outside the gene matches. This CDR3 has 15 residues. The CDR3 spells CASSQGTGSSETQYF. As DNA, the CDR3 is TGCGCCAGCAGCCAAGGGACAGGGAGTTCAGAGACCCAGTACTTC.

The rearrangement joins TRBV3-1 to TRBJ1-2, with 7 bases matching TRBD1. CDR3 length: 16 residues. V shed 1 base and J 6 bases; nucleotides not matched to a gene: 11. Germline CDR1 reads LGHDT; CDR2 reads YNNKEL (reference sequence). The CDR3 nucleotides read TGTGCCAGCAGCCAAGTGCGGCTTACAGGGGACCATGGCTACACCTTC. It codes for CASSQVRLTGDHGYTF.

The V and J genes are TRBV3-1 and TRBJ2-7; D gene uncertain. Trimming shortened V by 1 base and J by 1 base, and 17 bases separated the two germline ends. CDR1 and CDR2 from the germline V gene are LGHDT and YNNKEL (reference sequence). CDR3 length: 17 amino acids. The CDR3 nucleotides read TGTGCCAGCAGCCAAGTTTTTCGGGCTGTCGTTTCCTACGAGCAGTACTTC. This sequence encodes CASSQVFRAVVSYEQYF.

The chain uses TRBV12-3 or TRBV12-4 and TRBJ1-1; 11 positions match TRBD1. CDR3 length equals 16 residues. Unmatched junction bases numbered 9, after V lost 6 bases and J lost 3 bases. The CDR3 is CASRKDRGHRDTEAFF. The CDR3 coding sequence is TGTGCCAGCAGGAAGGACAGGGGGCACCGTGACACTGAAGCTTTCTTT.

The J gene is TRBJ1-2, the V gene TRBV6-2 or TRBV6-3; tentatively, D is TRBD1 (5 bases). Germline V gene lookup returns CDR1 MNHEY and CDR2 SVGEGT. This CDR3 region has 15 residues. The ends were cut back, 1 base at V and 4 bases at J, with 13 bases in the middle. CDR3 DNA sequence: TGTGCCAGCAGTTACTTGGACATCCCTACCTATGGCTACACCTTC. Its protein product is CASSYLDIPTYGYTF.

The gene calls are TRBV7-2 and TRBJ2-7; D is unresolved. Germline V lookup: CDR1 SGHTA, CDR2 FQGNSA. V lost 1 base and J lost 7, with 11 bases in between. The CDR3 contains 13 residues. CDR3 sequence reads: CASSLVRGDEQYF. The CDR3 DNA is TGTGCCAGCAGCTTAGTCCGTGGGGATGAGCAGTACTTC.

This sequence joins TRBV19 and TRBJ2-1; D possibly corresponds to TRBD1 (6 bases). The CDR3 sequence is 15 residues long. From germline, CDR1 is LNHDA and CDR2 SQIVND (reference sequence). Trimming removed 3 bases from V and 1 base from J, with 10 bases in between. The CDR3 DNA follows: TGTGCCAGTAGTATGGGGGCCGTATCCTACAATGAGCAGTTCTTC. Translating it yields CASSMGAVSYNEQFF. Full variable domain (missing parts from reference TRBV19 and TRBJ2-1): DGGITQSPKYLFRKEGQNVTLSCEQNLNHDAMYWYRQDPGQGLRLIYYSQIVNDFQKGDIAEGYSVSREKKESFPLTVTSAQKNPTAFYLCASSMGAVSYNEQFFGPGTRLTVL.

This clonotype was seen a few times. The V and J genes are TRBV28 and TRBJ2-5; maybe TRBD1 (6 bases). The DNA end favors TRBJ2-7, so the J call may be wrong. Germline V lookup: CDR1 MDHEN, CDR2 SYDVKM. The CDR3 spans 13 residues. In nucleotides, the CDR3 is TGTGCCAGCAGGGACAGAACATCCTACGAGCAGTACTTC. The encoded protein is CASRDRTSYEQYF.

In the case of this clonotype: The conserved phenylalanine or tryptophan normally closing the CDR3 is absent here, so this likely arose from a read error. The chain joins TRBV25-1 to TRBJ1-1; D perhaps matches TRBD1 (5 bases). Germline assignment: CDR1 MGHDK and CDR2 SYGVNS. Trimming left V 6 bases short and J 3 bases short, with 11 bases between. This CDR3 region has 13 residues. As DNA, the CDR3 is TGTGCCAGCAGACTCCCGGGACACACTGAAGCTTTCCTT. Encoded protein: CASRLPGHTEAFL.

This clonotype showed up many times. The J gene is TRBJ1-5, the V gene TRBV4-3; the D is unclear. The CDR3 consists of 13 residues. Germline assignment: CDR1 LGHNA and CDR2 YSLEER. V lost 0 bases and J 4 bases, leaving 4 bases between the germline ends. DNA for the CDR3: TGCGCCAGCAGCCAAGACGGAAATCAGCCCCAGCATTTT. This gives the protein CASSQDGNQPQHF.

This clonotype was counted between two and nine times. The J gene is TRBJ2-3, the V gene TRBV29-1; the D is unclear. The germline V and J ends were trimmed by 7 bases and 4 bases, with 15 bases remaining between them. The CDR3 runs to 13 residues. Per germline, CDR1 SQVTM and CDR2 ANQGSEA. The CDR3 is CSGAARGADTQYF. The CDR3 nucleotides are TGCAGCGGCGCGGCTAGAGGCGCAGATACGCAGTATTTT.

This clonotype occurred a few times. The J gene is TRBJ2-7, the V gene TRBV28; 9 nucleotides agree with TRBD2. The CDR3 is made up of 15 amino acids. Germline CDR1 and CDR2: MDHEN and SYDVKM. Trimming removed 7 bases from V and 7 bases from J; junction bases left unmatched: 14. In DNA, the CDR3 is TGTGCCAGCATCTTGGGCGGTAGCGGGAGTGGGGAGCAGTACTTC. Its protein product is CASILGGSGSGEQYF.